The 23 T cell receptor beta chains reported below all come from one sample, sequenced in a study of CD8 T cells in ankylosing spondylitis. TCRdb used MiXCR to reprocess the 5' RACE reads, holding one entry per CDR3 protein. This sample has 150,000 to 200,000 distinct CDR3 sequences; 10% to 15% occur once, and the top ten carry roughly 11%. The specimen sequenced was blood, either unsorted or a sorted T cell fraction (not recorded which). Receptor source: a female donor with ankylosing spondylitis or in good health (not recorded which).

This clonotype has a count of ten or more. The rearrangement links TRBV18 to TRBJ2-2, with D uncertain. From germline, CDR1 is KGHSH and CDR2 LQKENI. The CDR3 runs 13 residues. The ends were cut back, 2 bases at V and 2 bases at J, with 3 bases in the middle. The CDR3 protein is CASSPDNTGELFF. The CDR3 DNA is TGTGCCAGCTCACCAGATAACACCGGGGAGCTGTTTTTT. Based on the CDR3 plus reference TRBV18 and TRBJ2-2, the full variable domain is NAGVMQNPRHLVRRRGQEARLRCSPMKGHSHVYWYRQLPEEGLKFMVYLQKENIIDESGMPKERFSAEFPKEGPSILRIQQVVRGDSAAYFCASSPDNTGELFFGEGSRLTVL.

This clonotype was counted once. The chain combines TRBV29-1 with TRBJ1-2; TRBD1 might be the D (5 bases). CDR3 length equals 13 residues. CDR1 and CDR2 (germline): SQVTM, ANQGSEA. V was pared by 1 base and J by 8 bases, with 14 bases between. Written as DNA, the CDR3 is TGCAGCGTTGAAGGCCTGGGACGGAGCGGCTACACCTTC. It codes for CSVEGLGRSGYTF.

The chain links TRBV9 to TRBJ2-3, with D perhaps TRBD1 (6 bases). The CDR3 extends over 16 amino acids. The V end was cut by 4 bases, the J end by 4 bases, with 19 bases between. Germline V gene sequence: CDR1 SGDLS, CDR2 YYNGEE. As DNA, the CDR3 is TGTGCCAGCAGCCAACGTGGGGCAGGGGTATCAGATACGCAGTATTTT. This encodes CASSQRGAGVSDTQYF.

This clonotype showed up many times. The chain has TRBV29-1 and TRBJ2-2; a possible D gene is TRBD1 (5 bases). Germline CDR1 is SQVTM and CDR2 is ANQGSEA. Trimming removed 2 bases from V and 5 bases from J, with 9 bases in between. The CDR3 has 13 amino acids. The chain's CDR3 is CSVERGWTGELFF. The DNA of the CDR3 is TGCAGCGTTGAAAGGGGATGGACCGGGGAGCTGTTTTTT.

The sample holds a few counts of this clonotype. This chain uses TRBV18 with TRBJ2-1, with 8 nucleotides matching TRBD2. Trimming removed 2 bases from V and 6 bases from J; junction bases left unmatched: 9. The CDR3 runs 16 residues. In germline, CDR1 is KGHSH, CDR2 LQKENI. The chain's CDR3 is CASSPTGTRPSNEQFF. The CDR3 nucleotides read TGTGCCAGCTCACCAACCGGGACTAGGCCCTCCAATGAGCAGTTCTTC.

The chain has TRBV7-2 and TRBJ1-3; tentatively, D is TRBD1 (5 bases). The CDR3 covers 15 residues. V was pared by 5 bases and J by 4 bases, with 15 bases between. In germline, CDR1 is SGHTA, CDR2 FQGNSA. CDR3 nucleotide sequence: TGTGCCAGCAGCCCTAAGCCCGGGGACGGAAACACCATATATTTT. Its translation: CASSPKPGDGNTIYF.

In this sample, this clonotype turned up a few times. The genes are TRBV20-1 and TRBJ2-1; possible D gene TRBD2, 5 bases. CDR1 and CDR2 (germline): DFQATT, SNEGSKA (reference sequence). The V gene lost 3 bases and the J gene lost 1 base, with 13 bases spanning the gap. The CDR3 covers 15 residues. The CDR3 sequence: CSASPPDFSYNEQFF. DNA for the CDR3: TGCAGTGCTAGCCCGCCGGACTTTTCCTACAATGAGCAGTTCTTC.

The table lists this clonotype with many counts. V is TRBV5-1 and J is TRBJ2-1, with 11 bases fitting TRBD2. The CDR3 is 14 amino acids. Looked up from germline, CDR1 is SGHRS and CDR2 is YFSETQ. V shed 9 bases and J 7 bases; nucleotides not matched to a gene: 9. CDR3 loop: CATQTSGSSNEQFF. In DNA form, the CDR3 reads TGCGCCACCCAAACTAGCGGGAGCAGTAATGAGCAGTTCTTC.

This clonotype was counted ten times or more. The J gene is TRBJ2-1, the V gene TRBV27; D not certain. The CDR3 contains 14 residues. CDR1 and CDR2 (germline): MNHEY, SMNVEV (reference sequence). The ends were cut back, 7 bases at V and 1 base at J, with 11 bases in the middle. This CDR3 reads CASTLDPSYNEQFF. CDR3 sequence (DNA): TGTGCCAGCACCCTAGACCCATCCTACAATGAGCAGTTCTTC.

This clonotype was recorded many times. The J gene is TRBJ1-4, the V gene TRBV20-1, with D tentatively TRBD1 (5 bases). V was cut by 4 bases and J by 7 bases, with 16 bases left in between. CDR1 is DFQATT and CDR2 is SNEGSKA in the germline V gene (reference sequence). This CDR3 is built from 14 residues. CDR3 residues: CSATQRGSGEKLFF. The DNA for the CDR3 is TGCAGTGCTACACAACGGGGGTCGGGTGAAAAACTGTTTTTT.

The genes are TRBV21-1 and TRBJ1-4. TRBV21-1 is flagged as a pseudogene. The CDR3 runs to 15 residues. The CDR3 nucleotides are TGTGCCAGCAGCAAAACGCAGACCCCTAATGAAAAACTGTTTTTT. The encoded protein is CASSKTQTPNEKLFF.

This clonotype was picked up many times. The V call is TRBV24-1, the J call TRBJ2-1, with 9 bases identical to TRBD1. The CDR3 is 15 residues long. The V gene's germline CDR1 is KGHDR and CDR2 SFDVKD. V lost 1 base, J lost 4 bases, and 1 base stayed unmatched. The CDR3 sequence is CATSDFGQGYNEQFF. Written as DNA, the CDR3 is TGTGCCACCAGTGATTTCGGACAGGGGTACAATGAGCAGTTCTTC.

V and J are TRBV12-3 or TRBV12-4 and TRBJ1-4; D is perhaps TRBD1 (5 bases). The CDR3 length is 16 residues. The V end was cut by 3 bases, the J end by 3 bases, with 14 bases between. The CDR3 reads CASSFGADAPNEKLFF. In DNA, the CDR3 is TGTGCCAGCAGTTTTGGGGCAGATGCACCTAATGAAAAACTGTTTTTT.

This clonotype was picked up many times. The V and J genes are TRBV29-1 and TRBJ2-7; 9 positions match TRBD1. V trimming: 8 bases; J trimming: 5 bases; junction bases outside the gene matches: 4. CDR1 is SQVTM, CDR2 ANQGSEA, per germline. This CDR3 comprises 11 residues. CDR3 nucleotides: TGCAGCATACAGGGGGCCCACGAGCAGTACTTC. Translating gives CSIQGAHEQYF.

This clonotype occurred many times. The V and J genes are TRBV30 and TRBJ1-1; D call uncertain. Trimming took off 1 base at V and 10 bases at J, with 13 bases between the two ends. The CDR3 is 12 amino acids. Germline V gene sequence: CDR1 GTSNPN, CDR2 SVGIG (reference sequence). The CDR3, as DNA: TGTGCCTGGAGTGAAACCGAGGGAGTAGCTTTCTTT. Translating it yields CAWSETEGVAFF. Drawing the rest from reference TRBV30 and TRBJ1-1, the complete variable domain is SQTIHQWPATLVQPVGSPLSLECTVEGTSNPNLYWYRQAAGRGLQLLFYSVGIGQISSEVPQNLSASRPQDRQFILSSKKLLLSDSGFYLCAWSETEGVAFFGQGTRLTVV.

This chain uses TRBV6-5 with TRBJ1-2, with 8 bases lining up with TRBD1. This CDR3 is built from 15 residues. V lost 2 bases to trimming and J lost 4 bases; unmatched junction nucleotides: 6. Germline CDR1 is MNHEY and CDR2 is SVGAGI. This CDR3 reads CASSYGTGVGYGYTF. The CDR3 DNA reads TGTGCCAGCAGTTACGGGACAGGTGTGGGCTATGGCTACACCTTC.

This clonotype was observed a few times. The chain combines TRBV29-1 with TRBJ2-5; D uncertain. CDR1 is SQVTM, CDR2 ANQGSEA, per germline. CDR3 length: 13 residues. Trimming shortened V by 2 bases and J by 1 base, and 8 bases separated the two germline ends. DNA of the CDR3: TGCAGCGTTGAACGGCAGACCCAAGAGACCCAGTACTTC. Its translation is CSVERQTQETQYF.

In this sample, this clonotype turned up many times. The chain has TRBV20-1 and TRBJ2-3; weak D call: TRBD2 (6 bases). The CDR3 extends over 13 amino acids. V gave up 8 bases and J gave up 4 bases, with 16 bases separating them. Germline V gives CDR1 DFQATT, CDR2 SNEGSKA (reference sequence). The CDR3 DNA reads as TGCAGTCAAGCTCGGGAGTCCGCAGATACGCAGTATTTT. Its translation is CSQARESADTQYF.

This clonotype has a count of ten or more. The rearrangement joins TRBV14 to TRBJ1-2, with TRBD1 matching over 7 bases. The J segment lost 10 bases and the V segment lost 1 base, leaving 15 bases of the junction unmatched. The CDR3 covers 16 residues. Germline V lookup: CDR1 SGHDN, CDR2 FVKESK. The DNA for the CDR3 is TGTGCCAGCAGCCAAGTCCTCCTACAGGGGATGAAAGCCTACACCTTC. Translation gives CASSQVLLQGMKAYTF.

This clonotype came up many times. The chain uses TRBV6-2 or TRBV6-3 and TRBJ1-3, with D tentatively TRBD1 (5 bases). Trimming cost V 0 bases and J 2 bases, with 20 bases left between them. This CDR3 comprises 19 residues. CDR1 and CDR2 (germline): MNHEY, SVGEGT. CDR3 nucleotides: TGTGCCAGCAGTTACTCTCTTCGCCCAGGGACTCGGACTGGAAACACCATATATTTT. As protein: CASSYSLRPGTRTGNTIYF.

V gene TRBV7-3 combines with J gene TRBJ2-4; the match to TRBD2 covers 8 bases. CDR3 length equals 14 residues. V was pared by 4 bases and J by 7 bases, with 6 bases of the junction left unmatched. Germline lookup yields CDR1 SGHTA and CDR2 FQGTGA. The CDR3 is CASSSPGGANIQYF. The DNA for the CDR3 is TGTGCCAGCAGCTCCCCCGGGGGGGCGAACATTCAGTACTTC.

This clonotype was counted ten times or more. The rearrangement uses TRBV12-3 or TRBV12-4 and TRBJ1-3; maybe TRBD1 (5 bases). V was trimmed by 7 bases and J by 8 bases, leaving 9 bases between them. This CDR3 has 11 amino acids. The CDR3 nucleotides read TGTGCCAGCACCTCAGGGTACACCATATATTTT. Its protein is CASTSGYTIYF.

This clonotype was observed at least ten times. The V call is TRBV18, the J call TRBJ1-5; no definite D call. CDR3 length equals 13 residues. The V end was cut by 6 bases, the J end by 4 bases, with 10 bases between. Germline V gives CDR1 KGHSH, CDR2 LQKENI. The CDR3 sequence: CASSNSVNQPQHF. In DNA form, the CDR3 reads TGTGCCAGCTCCAATAGCGTTAATCAGCCCCAGCATTTT.